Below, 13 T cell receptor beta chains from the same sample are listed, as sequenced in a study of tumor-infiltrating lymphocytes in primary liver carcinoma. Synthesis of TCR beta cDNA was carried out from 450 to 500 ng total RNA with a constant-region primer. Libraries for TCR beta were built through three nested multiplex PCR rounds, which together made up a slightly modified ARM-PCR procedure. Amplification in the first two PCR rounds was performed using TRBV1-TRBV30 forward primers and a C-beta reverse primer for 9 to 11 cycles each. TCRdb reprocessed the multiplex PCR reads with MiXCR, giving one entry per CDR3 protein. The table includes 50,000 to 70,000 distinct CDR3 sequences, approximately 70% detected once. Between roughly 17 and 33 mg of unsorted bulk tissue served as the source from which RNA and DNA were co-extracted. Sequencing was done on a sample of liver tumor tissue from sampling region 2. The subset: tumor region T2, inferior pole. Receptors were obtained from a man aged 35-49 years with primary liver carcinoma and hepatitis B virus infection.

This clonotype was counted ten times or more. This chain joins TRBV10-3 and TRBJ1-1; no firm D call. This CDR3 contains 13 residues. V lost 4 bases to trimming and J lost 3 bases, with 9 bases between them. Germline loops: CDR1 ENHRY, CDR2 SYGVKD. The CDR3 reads CAISGTVDTEAFF. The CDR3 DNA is TGTGCCATCAGTGGCACAGTGGACACTGAAGCTTTCTTT.

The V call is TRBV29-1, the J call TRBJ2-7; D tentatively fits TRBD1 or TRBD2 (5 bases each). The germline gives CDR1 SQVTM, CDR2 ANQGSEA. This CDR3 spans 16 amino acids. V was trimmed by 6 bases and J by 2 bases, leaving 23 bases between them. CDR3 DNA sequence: TGCAGCGTCATGACATCTGGGACCGGCATTCCCTACGAGCAGTACTTC. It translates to CSVMTSGTGIPYEQYF.

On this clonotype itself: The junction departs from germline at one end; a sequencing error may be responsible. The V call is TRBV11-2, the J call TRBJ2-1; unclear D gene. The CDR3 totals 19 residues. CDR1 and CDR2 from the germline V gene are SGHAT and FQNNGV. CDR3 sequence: CASSLDGRFSATPYNEQFF. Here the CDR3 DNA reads TGTGCCAGCAGCTTAGATGGGCGATTCAGCGCGACCCCTTACAATGAACAGTTCTTC. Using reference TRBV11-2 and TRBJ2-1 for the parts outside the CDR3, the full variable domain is EAGVAQSPRYKIIEKRQSVAFWCNPISGHATLYWYQQILGQGPKLLIQFQNNGVVDDSQLPKDRFSAERLKGVDSTLKIQPAKLEDSAVYLCASSLDGRFSATPYNEQFFGPGTRLTVL.

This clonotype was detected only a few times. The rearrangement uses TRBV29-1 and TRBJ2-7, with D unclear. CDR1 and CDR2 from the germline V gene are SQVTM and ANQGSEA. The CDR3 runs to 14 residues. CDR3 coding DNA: TGCAGTGTTTGGACGGCTCAAACGTCCCACGAGCAGTACTTC. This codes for CSVWTAQTSHEQYF.

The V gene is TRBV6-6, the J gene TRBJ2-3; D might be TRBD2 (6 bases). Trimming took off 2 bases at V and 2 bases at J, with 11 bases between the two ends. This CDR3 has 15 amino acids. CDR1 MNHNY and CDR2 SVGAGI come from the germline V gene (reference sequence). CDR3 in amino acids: CASSYVAVNTDTQYF. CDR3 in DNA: TGTGCCAGCAGTTACGTAGCGGTAAACACAGATACGCAGTATTTT.

The CDR3 DNA follows: TGCAGCGTTGAAGATCCGAGTGGGAGCTCCTACGAGCAGTACTTC. It codes for CSVEDPSGSSYEQYF. This sequence joins TRBV29-1 and TRBJ2-7; possibly TRBD2 for D (5 bases). CDR1 SQVTM and CDR2 ANQGSEA come from the germline V gene. Trimming stripped 0 bases from V and 0 bases from J, with 12 bases between. This CDR3 has 15 amino acids.

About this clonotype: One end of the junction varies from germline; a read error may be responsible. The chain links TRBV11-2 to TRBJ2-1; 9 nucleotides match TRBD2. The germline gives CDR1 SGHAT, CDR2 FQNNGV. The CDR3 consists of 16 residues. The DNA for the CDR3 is TGTGCCAACAGCTCAGAGCTCCTAGCGGGAATGAATGGGCAGTTCTTC. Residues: CANSSELLAGMNGQFF.

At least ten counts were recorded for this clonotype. In DNA form, the CDR3 reads TGTGCCAGCAGTCGAAGCTCCTATAATTCACCCCTCCACTTT. It codes for CASSRSSYNSPLHF. This rearrangement joins TRBV28 to TRBJ1-6; D is undetermined. The CDR3 contains 14 residues. Trimming took 5 bases from V and 0 from J, leaving 5 bases between them. Germline-derived CDR1 and CDR2 are MDHEN and SYDVKM.

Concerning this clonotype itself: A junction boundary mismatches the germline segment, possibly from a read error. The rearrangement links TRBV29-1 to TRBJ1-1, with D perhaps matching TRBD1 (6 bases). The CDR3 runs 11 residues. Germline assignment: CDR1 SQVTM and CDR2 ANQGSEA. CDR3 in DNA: TGCAGCGTTGATCGGGACACTGAAGCCTTCTTT. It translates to CSVDRDTEAFF.

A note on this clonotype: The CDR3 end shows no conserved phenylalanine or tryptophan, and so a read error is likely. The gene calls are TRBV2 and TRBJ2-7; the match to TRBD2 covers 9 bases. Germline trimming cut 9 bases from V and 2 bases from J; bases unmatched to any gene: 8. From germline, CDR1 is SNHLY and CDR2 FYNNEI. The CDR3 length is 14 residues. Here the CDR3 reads CARRRCGRAYEQYL. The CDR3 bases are TGTGCCAGAAGGCGGTGCGGGAGGGCCTACGAGCAGTACTTG.

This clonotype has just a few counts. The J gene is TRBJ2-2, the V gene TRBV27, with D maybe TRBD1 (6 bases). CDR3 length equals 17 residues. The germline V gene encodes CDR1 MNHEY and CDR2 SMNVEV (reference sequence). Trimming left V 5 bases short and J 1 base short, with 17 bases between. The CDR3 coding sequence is TGTGCCAGCAGTCTTGGTCCAGGGGCTGGGAACACCGGGGAGCTGTTTTTT. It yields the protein CASSLGPGAGNTGELFF.

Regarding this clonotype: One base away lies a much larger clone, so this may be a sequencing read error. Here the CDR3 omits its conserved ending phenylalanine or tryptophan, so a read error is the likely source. The CDR3 loop is CAWDPGQESYYEQYC. DNA of the CDR3: TGTGCCTGGGACCCCGGACAGGAAAGTTACTACGAGCAGTACTGC. This chain links TRBV30 with TRBJ2-7, with 7 bases that match TRBD1. With 5 bases clipped from V and 3 bases from J, the junction kept 13 bases outside the gene matches. The CDR3 is made up of 15 amino acids. Germline values: CDR1 GTSNPN, CDR2 SVGIG (reference sequence).

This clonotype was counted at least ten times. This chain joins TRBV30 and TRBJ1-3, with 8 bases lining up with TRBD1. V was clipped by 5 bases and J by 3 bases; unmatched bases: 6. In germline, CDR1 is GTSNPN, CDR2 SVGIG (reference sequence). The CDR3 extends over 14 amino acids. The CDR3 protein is CAWSGGNFGNTIYF. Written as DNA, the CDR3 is TGTGCCTGGTCAGGGGGCAATTTTGGAAACACCATATATTTT.